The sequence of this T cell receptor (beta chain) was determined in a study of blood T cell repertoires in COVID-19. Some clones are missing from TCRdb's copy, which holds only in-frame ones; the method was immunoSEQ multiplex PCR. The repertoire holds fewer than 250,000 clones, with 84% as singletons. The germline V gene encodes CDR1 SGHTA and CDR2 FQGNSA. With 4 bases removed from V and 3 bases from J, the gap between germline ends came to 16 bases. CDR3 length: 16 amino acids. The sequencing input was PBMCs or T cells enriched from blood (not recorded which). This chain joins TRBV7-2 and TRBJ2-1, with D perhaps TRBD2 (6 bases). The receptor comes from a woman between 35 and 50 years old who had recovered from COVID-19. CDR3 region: CASSSLGTSYYNEQFF. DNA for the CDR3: TGTGCCAGCAGCTCCCTCGGGACTTCGTACTACAATGAGCAGTTCTTC.